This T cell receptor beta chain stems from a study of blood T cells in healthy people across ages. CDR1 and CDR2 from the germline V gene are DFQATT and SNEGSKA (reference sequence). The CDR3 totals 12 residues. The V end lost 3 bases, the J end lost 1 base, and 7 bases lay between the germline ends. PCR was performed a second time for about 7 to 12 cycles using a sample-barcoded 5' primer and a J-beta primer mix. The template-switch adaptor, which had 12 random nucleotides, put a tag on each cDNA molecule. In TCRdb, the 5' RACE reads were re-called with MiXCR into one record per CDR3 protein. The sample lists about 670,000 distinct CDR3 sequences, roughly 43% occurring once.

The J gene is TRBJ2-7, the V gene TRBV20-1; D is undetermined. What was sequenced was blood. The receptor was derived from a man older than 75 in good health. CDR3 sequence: CSASIDSYEQYF. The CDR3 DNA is TGCAGTGCTAGTATAGATTCCTACGAGCAGTACTTC.